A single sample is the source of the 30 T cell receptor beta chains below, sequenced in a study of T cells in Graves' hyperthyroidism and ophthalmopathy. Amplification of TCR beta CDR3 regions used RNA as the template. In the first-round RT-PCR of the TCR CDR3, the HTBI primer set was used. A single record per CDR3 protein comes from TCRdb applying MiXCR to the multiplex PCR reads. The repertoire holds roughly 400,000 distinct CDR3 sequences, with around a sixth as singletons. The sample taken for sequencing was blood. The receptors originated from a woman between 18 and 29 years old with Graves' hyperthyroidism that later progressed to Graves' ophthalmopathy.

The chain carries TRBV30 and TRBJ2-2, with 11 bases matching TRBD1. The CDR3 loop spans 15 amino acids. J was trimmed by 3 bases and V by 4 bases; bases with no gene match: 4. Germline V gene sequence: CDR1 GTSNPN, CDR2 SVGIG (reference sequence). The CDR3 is CAWTRDRGDTGELFF. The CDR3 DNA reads TGTGCCTGGACTCGGGACAGGGGGGACACCGGGGAGCTGTTTTTT.

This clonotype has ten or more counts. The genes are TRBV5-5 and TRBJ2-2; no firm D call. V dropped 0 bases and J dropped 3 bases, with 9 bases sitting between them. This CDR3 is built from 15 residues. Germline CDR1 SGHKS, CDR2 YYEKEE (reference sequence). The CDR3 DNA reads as TGTGCCAGCAGCTTGGTAGTGGGGTACACCGGGGAGCTGTTTTTT. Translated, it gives CASSLVVGYTGELFF.

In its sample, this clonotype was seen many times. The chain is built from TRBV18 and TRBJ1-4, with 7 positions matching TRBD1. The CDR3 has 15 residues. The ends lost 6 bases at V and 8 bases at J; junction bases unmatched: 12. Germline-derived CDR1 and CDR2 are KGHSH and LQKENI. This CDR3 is CASSVRDSMGEKLFF. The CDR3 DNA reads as TGTGCCAGCTCGGTTCGGGACAGCATGGGGGAAAAACTGTTTTTT.

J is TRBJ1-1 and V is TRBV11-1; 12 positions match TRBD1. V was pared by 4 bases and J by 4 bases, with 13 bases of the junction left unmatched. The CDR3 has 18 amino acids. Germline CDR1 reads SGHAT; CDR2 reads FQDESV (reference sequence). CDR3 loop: CASSSGGGDRGRSTEAFF. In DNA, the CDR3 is TGTGCCAGCAGCTCGGGAGGAGGGGACAGGGGGCGAAGCACTGAAGCTTTCTTT.

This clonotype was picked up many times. CDR3 sequence (DNA): TGTGCCAGCAGCGCAATAGCGGGAGGGGGGAATGAGCAGTTCTTC. It is translated as CASSAIAGGGNEQFF. The gene calls are TRBV12-3 or TRBV12-4 and TRBJ2-1; 11 nucleotides align to TRBD2. V dropped 6 bases and J dropped 7; count of bases not matched to a gene: 8. This CDR3 is 15 amino acids long.

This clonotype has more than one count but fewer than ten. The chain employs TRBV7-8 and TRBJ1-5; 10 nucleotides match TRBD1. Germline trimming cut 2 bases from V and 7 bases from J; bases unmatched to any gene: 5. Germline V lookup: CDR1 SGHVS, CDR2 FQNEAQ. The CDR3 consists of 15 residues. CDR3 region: CASSLSGDRGQPQHF. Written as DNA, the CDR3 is TGTGCCAGCAGCTTAAGCGGGGACAGGGGACAGCCCCAGCATTTT.

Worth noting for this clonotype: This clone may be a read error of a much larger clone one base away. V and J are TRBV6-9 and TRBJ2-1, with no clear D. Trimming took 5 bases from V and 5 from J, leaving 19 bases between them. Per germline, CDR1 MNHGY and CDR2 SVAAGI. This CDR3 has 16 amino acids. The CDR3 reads CASSIRAIRNDNEQFF. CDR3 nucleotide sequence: TGTGCCAGCAGTATTAGGGCGATCAGAAACGACAATGAGCAGTTCTTC.

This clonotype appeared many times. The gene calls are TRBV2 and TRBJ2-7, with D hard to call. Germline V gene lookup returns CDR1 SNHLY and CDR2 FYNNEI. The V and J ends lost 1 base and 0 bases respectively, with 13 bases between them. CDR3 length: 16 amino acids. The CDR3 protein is CASSEEGRELSYEQYF. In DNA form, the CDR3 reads TGTGCCAGCAGTGAAGAAGGCCGCGAGCTCTCCTACGAGCAGTACTTC.

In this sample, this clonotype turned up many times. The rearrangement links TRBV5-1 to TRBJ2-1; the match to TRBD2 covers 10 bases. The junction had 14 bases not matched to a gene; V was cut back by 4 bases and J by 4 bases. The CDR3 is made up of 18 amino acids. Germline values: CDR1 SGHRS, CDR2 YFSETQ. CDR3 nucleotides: TGCGCCAGCAGCCCTATCAGCGGGAGGGCCCTCGTGTACAATGAGCAGTTCTTC. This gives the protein CASSPISGRALVYNEQFF.

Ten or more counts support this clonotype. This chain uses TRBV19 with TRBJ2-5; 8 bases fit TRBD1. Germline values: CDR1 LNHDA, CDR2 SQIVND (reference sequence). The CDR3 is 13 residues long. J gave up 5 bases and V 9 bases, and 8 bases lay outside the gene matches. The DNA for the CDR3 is TGTGCCAGCGGAGACAGGGGACGCGAGACCCAGTACTTC. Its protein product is CASGDRGRETQYF.

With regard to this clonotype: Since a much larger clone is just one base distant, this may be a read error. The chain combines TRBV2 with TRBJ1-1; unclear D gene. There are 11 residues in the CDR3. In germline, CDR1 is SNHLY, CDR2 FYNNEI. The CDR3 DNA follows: TGTGCCAGCGACCTGGGCACTGAAGCTTCCTTT. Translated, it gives CASDLGTEASF. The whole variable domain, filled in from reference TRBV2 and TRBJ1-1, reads EPEVTQTPSHQVTQMGQEVILRCVPISNHLYFYWYRQILGQKVEFLVSFYNNEISEKSEIFDDQFSVERPDGSNFTLKIRSTKLEDSAMYFCASDLGTEASFGQGTRLTVV.

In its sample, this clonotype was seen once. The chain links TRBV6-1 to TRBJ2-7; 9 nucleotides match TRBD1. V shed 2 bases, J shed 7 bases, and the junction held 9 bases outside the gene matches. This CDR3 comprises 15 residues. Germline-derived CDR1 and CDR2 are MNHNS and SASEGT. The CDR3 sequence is CASSEFRTGVGEQYF. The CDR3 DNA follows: TGTGCCAGCAGTGAATTTCGGACAGGGGTCGGTGAGCAGTACTTC.

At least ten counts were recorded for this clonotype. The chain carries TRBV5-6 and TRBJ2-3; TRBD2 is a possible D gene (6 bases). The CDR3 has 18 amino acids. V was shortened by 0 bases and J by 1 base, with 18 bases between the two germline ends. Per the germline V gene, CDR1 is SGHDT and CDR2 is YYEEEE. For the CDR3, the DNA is TGTGCCAGCAGCTTGGCACGTCTAGCGAGGCTGGGCACAGATACGCAGTATTTT. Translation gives CASSLARLARLGTDTQYF.

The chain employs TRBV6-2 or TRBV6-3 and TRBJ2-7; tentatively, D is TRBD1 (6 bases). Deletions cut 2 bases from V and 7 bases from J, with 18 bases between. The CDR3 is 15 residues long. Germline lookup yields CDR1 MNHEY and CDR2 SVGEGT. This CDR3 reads CASSYPTQGTEEQYF. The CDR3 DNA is TGTGCCAGCAGTTACCCGACACAGGGTACGGAGGAGCAGTACTTC.

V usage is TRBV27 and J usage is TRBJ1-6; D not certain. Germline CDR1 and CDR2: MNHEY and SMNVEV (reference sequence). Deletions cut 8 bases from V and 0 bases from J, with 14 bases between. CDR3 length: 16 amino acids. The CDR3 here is CASRTATSSYNSPLHF. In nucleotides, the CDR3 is TGTGCCAGCCGGACGGCCACAAGCTCCTATAATTCACCCCTCCACTTT.

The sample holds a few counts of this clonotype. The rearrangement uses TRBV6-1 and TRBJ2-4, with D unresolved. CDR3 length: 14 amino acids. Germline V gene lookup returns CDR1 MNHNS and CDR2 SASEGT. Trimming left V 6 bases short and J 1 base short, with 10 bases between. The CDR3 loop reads CASRLQPAKNIQYF. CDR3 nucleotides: TGTGCCAGCAGGCTACAACCGGCCAAAAACATTCAGTACTTC.

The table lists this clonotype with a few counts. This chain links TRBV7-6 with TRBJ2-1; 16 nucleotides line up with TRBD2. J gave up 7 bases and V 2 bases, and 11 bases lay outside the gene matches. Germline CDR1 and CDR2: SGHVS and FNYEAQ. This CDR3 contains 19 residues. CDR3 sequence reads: CASSLMPGTSGRVVNEQFF. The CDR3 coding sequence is TGTGCCAGCAGCTTAATGCCCGGGACTAGCGGGAGGGTAGTTAATGAGCAGTTCTTC. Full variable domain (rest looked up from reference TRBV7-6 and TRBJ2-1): GAGVSQSPRYKVTKRGQDVALRCDPISGHVSLYWYRQALGQGPEFLTYFNYEAQQDKSGLPNDRFSAERPEGSISTLTIQRTEQRDSAMYRCASSLMPGTSGRVVNEQFFGPGTRLTVL.

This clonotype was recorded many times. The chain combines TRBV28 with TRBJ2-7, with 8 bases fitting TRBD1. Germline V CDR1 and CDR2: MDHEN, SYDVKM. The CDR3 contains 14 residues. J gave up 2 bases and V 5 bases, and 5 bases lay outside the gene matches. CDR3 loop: CASSRDRFPYEQYF. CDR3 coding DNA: TGTGCCAGCAGTCGGGACAGGTTCCCCTACGAGCAGTACTTC.

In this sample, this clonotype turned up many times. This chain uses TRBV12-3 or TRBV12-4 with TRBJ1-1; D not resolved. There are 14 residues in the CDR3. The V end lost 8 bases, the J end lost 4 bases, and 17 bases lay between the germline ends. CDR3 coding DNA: TGTGCCAGCTGCGACGGAGAGGCGAGCACTGAAGCTTTCTTT. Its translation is CASCDGEASTEAFF.

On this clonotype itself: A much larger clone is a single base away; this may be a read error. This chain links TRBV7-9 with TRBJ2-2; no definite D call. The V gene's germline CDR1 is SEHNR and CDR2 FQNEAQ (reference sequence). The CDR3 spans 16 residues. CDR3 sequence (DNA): TGTGCCAGCAGCTTATTGGCCACGACACACACCTGGGAGCTGTTTTTT. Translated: CASSLLATTHTWELFF.

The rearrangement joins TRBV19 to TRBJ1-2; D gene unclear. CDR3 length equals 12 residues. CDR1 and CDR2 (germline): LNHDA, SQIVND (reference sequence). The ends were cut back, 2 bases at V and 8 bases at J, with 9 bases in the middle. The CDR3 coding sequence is TGTGCCAGTAGTATACCCCGCTCGGGCTACACCTTC. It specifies CASSIPRSGYTF. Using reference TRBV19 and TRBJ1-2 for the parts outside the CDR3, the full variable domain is DGGITQSPKYLFRKEGQNVTLSCEQNLNHDAMYWYRQDPGQGLRLIYYSQIVNDFQKGDIAEGYSVSREKKESFPLTVTSAQKNPTAFYLCASSIPRSGYTFGSGTRLTVV.

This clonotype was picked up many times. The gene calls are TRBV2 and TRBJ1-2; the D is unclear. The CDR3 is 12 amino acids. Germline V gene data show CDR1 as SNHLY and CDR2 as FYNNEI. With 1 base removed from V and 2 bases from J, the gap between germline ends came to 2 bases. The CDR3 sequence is CASSEVNYGYTF. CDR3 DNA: TGTGCCAGCAGTGAAGTCAACTATGGCTACACCTTC.

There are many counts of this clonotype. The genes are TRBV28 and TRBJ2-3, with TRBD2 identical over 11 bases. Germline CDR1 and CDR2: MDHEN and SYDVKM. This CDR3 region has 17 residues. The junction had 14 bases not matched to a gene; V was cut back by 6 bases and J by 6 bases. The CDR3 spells CASSPLLTSGRGDTQYF. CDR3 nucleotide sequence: TGTGCCAGCAGCCCCCTCCTTACTAGCGGGAGAGGGGATACGCAGTATTTT.

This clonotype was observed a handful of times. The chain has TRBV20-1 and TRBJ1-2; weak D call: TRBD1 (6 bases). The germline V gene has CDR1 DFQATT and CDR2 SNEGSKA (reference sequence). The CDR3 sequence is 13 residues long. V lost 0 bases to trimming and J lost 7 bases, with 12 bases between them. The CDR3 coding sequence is TGCAGTGCTAGAGATCGGCAGGGGATTGGCTACACCTTC. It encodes CSARDRQGIGYTF.

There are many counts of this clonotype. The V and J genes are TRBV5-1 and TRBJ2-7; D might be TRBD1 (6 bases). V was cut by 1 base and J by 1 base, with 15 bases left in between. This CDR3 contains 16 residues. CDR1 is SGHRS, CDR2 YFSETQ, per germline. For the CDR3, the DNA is TGCGCCAGCAGCTTGAATCTGCCAGGGGAATCCTACGAGCAGTACTTC. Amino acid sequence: CASSLNLPGESYEQYF.

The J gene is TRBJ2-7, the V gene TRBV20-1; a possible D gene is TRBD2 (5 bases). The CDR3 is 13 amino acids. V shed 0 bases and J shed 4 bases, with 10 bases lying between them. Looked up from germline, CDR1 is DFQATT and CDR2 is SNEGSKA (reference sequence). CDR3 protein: CSARDWESYEQYF. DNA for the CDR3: TGCAGTGCTAGAGATTGGGAGTCTTACGAGCAGTACTTC.

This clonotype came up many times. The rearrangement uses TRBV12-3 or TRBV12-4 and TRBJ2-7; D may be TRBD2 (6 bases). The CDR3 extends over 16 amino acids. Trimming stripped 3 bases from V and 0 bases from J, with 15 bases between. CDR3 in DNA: TGTGCCAGCAGTTTTTTGGGAGGTAGGAACTCCTACGAGCAGTACTTC. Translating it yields CASSFLGGRNSYEQYF.

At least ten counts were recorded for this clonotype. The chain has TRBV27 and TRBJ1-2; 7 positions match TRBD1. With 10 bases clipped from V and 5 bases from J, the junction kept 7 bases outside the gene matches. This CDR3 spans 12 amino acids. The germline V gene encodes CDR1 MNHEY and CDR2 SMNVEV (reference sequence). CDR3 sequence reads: CAIRTGPYGYTF. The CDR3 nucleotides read TGTGCCATCCGGACAGGCCCATATGGCTACACCTTC.

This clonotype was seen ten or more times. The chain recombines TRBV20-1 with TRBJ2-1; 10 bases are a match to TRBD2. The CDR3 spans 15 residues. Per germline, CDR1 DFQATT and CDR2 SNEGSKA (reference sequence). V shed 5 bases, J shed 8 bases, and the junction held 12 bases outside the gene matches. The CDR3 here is CSAAYPGTSVHEQFF. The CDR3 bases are TGCAGTGCTGCCTATCCCGGGACTAGCGTTCATGAGCAGTTCTTC.

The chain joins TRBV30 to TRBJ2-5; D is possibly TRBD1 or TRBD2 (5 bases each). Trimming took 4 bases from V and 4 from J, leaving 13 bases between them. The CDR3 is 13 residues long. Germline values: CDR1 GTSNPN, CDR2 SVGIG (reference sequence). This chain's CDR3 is CAWTPMGVETQYF. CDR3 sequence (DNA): TGTGCCTGGACCCCAATGGGGGTAGAGACCCAGTACTTC.